Each of the 13 T cell receptor beta chains below was sequenced from the same sample in a study of beta chain features in type 1 diabetes. The sequenced template was cDNA made from the entire isolated RNA. Generated by immunoSEQ multiplex PCR, the TCRdb table keeps only in-frame clones and is missing some. The top ten clones hold around 0.63% of a sample with 150,000 to 200,000 clones, approximately 13% of them seen once. The sequencing input was central memory CD4+ T cells from blood. These receptors were taken from a woman younger than 30 in good health.

V is TRBV14 and J is TRBJ2-3; D is possibly TRBD1 (5 bases). The germline V gene has CDR1 SGHDN and CDR2 FVKESK. The CDR3 totals 15 residues. Trimming removed 3 bases from V and 0 bases from J, with 10 bases in between. DNA of the CDR3: TGTGCCAGCAGCCACCGGCAGGGTAGCACAGATACGCAGTATTTT. Its translation is CASSHRQGSTDTQYF.

This chain joins TRBV7-3 and TRBJ1-2, with 8 bases that match TRBD1. The ends lost 3 bases at V and 7 bases at J; junction bases unmatched: 13. Looked up from germline, CDR1 is SGHTA and CDR2 is FQGTGA. This CDR3 comprises 16 residues. The CDR3 sequence is CASSFTEGGTGGGYTF. CDR3 DNA sequence: TGTGCCAGCAGCTTCACTGAGGGCGGGACAGGAGGTGGCTACACCTTC.

This clone appeared a few times. V usage is TRBV7-2 and J usage is TRBJ2-3, with a tentative D call TRBD2 (6 bases). V lost 4 bases, J lost 2 bases, and 19 bases lay in between. The V gene's germline CDR1 is SGHTA and CDR2 FQGNSA. The CDR3 consists of 17 residues. The CDR3 sequence is CASSSPGTRKDTDTQYF. The DNA of the CDR3 is TGTGCCAGCAGCTCCCCCGGGACTCGGAAAGACACAGATACGCAGTATTTT.

There are a few counts of this clone. The chain employs TRBV9 and TRBJ2-1; 8 bases are shared with TRBD2. Trimming at V came to 0 bases and at J to 9 bases, leaving 11 bases not matched to a gene. The CDR3 has 16 residues. Germline CDR1 reads SGDLS; CDR2 reads YYNGEE. CDR3 sequence (DNA): TGTGCCAGCAGCGTAGGGGGACTAGGAGGGAAATTTGAGCAGTTCTTC. Protein: CASSVGGLGGKFEQFF.

This clone was picked up a small number of times. The chain uses TRBV9 and TRBJ2-2; TRBD1 matches 7 bases. The germline V gene encodes CDR1 SGDLS and CDR2 YYNGEE. CDR3 length equals 14 residues. After removal of 4 bases from V and 3 bases from J, the junction contained 3 bases not matched to a gene. Written as DNA, the CDR3 is TGTGCCAGCAGCCCGCAGGGGGACACCGGGGAGCTGTTTTTT. Translation gives CASSPQGDTGELFF.

J is TRBJ2-2 and V is TRBV30; maybe TRBD2 (5 bases). Germline-derived CDR1 and CDR2 are GTSNPN and SVGIG (reference sequence). Trimming shortened V by 3 bases and J by 3 bases, and 11 bases separated the two germline ends. The CDR3 length is 14 residues. This CDR3 reads CAWRSRTHTGELFF. The CDR3 DNA sequence: TGTGCCTGGAGATCCAGGACTCACACCGGGGAGCTGTTTTTT.

As for this clone: Other DNA variants within this sample encode the same CDR3. The chain uses TRBV7-2 and TRBJ2-7, with D unclear. Trimming removed 6 bases from V and 3 bases from J, with 6 bases in between. Germline CDR1 reads SGHTA; CDR2 reads FQGNSA. This CDR3 has 11 residues. The CDR3 nucleotides are TGTGCCAGCAGTTCCCACTACGAGCAGTACTTC. Translating gives CASSSHYEQYF.

The chain joins TRBV30 to TRBJ1-5; D gene unclear. The V gene's germline CDR1 is GTSNPN and CDR2 SVGIG (reference sequence). The CDR3 sequence is 13 residues long. V dropped 5 bases and J dropped 0 bases, with 8 bases sitting between them. The CDR3 reads CAWRGDSNQPQHF. CDR3 bases: TGTGCCTGGCGGGGAGATAGCAATCAGCCCCAGCATTTT.

The V call is TRBV6-4, the J call TRBJ2-1; 8 positions agree with TRBD1. V was pared by 6 bases and J by 7 bases, with 5 bases of the junction left unmatched. Germline-derived CDR1 and CDR2 are MRHNA and SNTAGT. This CDR3 has 13 residues. For the CDR3, the DNA is TGTGCCAGCAGCCCCGACAGGGGAAATGAGCAGTTCTTC. This gives the protein CASSPDRGNEQFF.

This clone has only a few counts. The chain links TRBV30 to TRBJ1-3, with a possible D match to TRBD1 (6 bases). Germline assignment: CDR1 GTSNPN and CDR2 SVGIG (reference sequence). The CDR3 consists of 16 residues. The ends were cut back, 4 bases at V and 0 bases at J, with 16 bases in the middle. DNA of the CDR3: TGTGCCTGGACATATCAGGGGTCCAGCTCTGGAAACACCATATATTTT. It is translated as CAWTYQGSSSGNTIYF.

This chain joins TRBV2 and TRBJ1-1, with D maybe TRBD1 (5 bases). Trimming left V 1 base short and J 5 bases short, with 11 bases between. Germline V gene lookup returns CDR1 SNHLY and CDR2 FYNNEI. The CDR3 is made up of 14 amino acids. CDR3 in DNA: TGTGCCAGCAGTGAAGATGGGGGGATTACTGAAGCTTTCTTT. Translating gives CASSEDGGITEAFF.

This clone was counted a few times. Other DNA sequences in the sample encode the same CDR3. The chain carries TRBV18 and TRBJ1-2; D might be TRBD1 (5 bases). The CDR3 loop spans 13 amino acids. The V end lost 6 bases, the J end lost 2 bases, and 10 bases lay between the germline ends. CDR1 KGHSH and CDR2 LQKENI come from the germline V gene. CDR3 DNA sequence: TGTGCCAGCTCCCAAGGGGCCAACTATGGCTACACCTTC. Translating it yields CASSQGANYGYTF.

Only a few counts were recorded for this clone. The chain is built from TRBV7-8 and TRBJ2-7; no firm D call. This CDR3 region has 12 residues. Germline V gene data show CDR1 as SGHVS and CDR2 as FQNEAQ. Trimming left V 5 bases short and J 3 bases short, with 8 bases between. The CDR3 here is CASSINNYEQYF. Here the CDR3 DNA reads TGTGCCAGCAGCATAAACAACTACGAGCAGTACTTC.